The 21 T cell receptor beta chains presented below share a single source sample, sequenced in a study of T cells in Graves' hyperthyroidism and ophthalmopathy. RNA transcripts yielded amplified TCR beta CDR3 regions. The HTBI primer set was used in a first-round RT-PCR of the TCR CDR3. TCRdb re-analysed the multiplex PCR reads in MiXCR, keeping a single row per CDR3 protein. Here the sample spans around 620,000 distinct CDR3 sequences, more than 45% being singletons. The sample taken for sequencing was peripheral blood or thyroid tissue (not recorded which). The receptor source for this set is an adult woman with Graves' disease, either hyperthyroidism or ophthalmopathy (not recorded which).

This clonotype was seen ten or more times. V and J are TRBV5-1 and TRBJ2-7; a weak D match, TRBD2 (5 bases). This CDR3 has 13 amino acids. V lost 1 base and J lost 6, with 11 bases in between. The germline V gene has CDR1 SGHRS and CDR2 YFSETQ. The CDR3 DNA reads as TGCGCCAGCAGCTTGTTGGCCAGCGGCGAGCAGTACTTC. Its protein product is CASSLLASGEQYF.

The V gene is TRBV10-3, the J gene TRBJ2-7; 7 nucleotides line up with TRBD1. J lost 3 bases, V lost 5 bases, and 4 bases had no gene match. Germline V gene sequence: CDR1 ENHRY, CDR2 SYGVKD. This CDR3 is built from 13 residues. This CDR3 is CAISRDRDYEQYF. The CDR3 nucleotides read TGTGCCATCAGTAGAGACAGGGACTACGAGCAGTACTTC.

In its sample, this clonotype was seen once. V usage is TRBV7-3 and J usage is TRBJ2-7; TRBD1 matches 7 bases. V shed 5 bases, J shed 2 bases, and the junction held 12 bases outside the gene matches. The CDR3 runs 16 residues. In germline, CDR1 is SGHTA, CDR2 FQGTGA. This CDR3 is CASSLRQGGGAYEQYF. In nucleotides, the CDR3 is TGTGCCAGCAGCCTACGACAGGGTGGCGGCGCCTACGAGCAGTACTTC.

This clonotype was recorded at least ten times. V is TRBV5-1 and J is TRBJ2-2; possible D gene TRBD1, 6 bases. The germline V gene has CDR1 SGHRS and CDR2 YFSETQ. V gave up 3 bases and J gave up 9 bases, with 15 bases separating them. CDR3 length: 14 residues. CDR3 in amino acids: CASSSSQGTRELFF. For the CDR3, the DNA is TGCGCCAGCAGCTCCTCTCAGGGGACGAGGGAGCTGTTTTTT. Looking up the rest from reference TRBV5-1 and TRBJ2-2 gives the full variable domain: KAGVTQTPRYLIKTRGQQVTLSCSPISGHRSVSWYQQTPGQGLQFLFEYFSETQRNKGNFPGRFSGRQFSNSRSEMNVSTLELGDSALYLCASSSSQGTRELFFGEGSRLTVL.

In regard to this clonotype: A much more abundant neighbour one base away suggests this may be a read error. The chain is built from TRBV11-2 and TRBJ2-7; D is possibly TRBD1 or TRBD2 (6 bases each). V lost 5 bases and J 2 bases, leaving 13 bases between the germline ends. The V gene's germline CDR1 is SGHAT and CDR2 FQNNGV. This CDR3 is 14 amino acids long. CDR3 DNA sequence: TGTGCCAGCAGCGCAGGAGGGGGTACCTACGAGCAGTACTTC. It specifies CASSAGGGTYEQYF.

The genes are TRBV29-1 and TRBJ2-1, with a tentative D call TRBD2 (6 bases). From germline, CDR1 is SQVTM and CDR2 ANQGSEA. This CDR3 has 14 residues. The V gene lost 5 bases and the J gene lost 0 bases, with 11 bases spanning the gap. In DNA, the CDR3 is TGCAGCGTTCCCCGGGACTCCTCCTACAATGAGCAGTTCTTC. Residues: CSVPRDSSYNEQFF.

Many counts were recorded for this clonotype. J is TRBJ2-7 and V is TRBV4-2; 10 bases map to TRBD2. The V segment lost 0 bases and the J segment 0 bases; nucleotides outside the gene matches: 2. This CDR3 comprises 16 residues. The germline V gene has CDR1 LGHNA and CDR2 YNFKEQ. The CDR3 coding sequence is TGTGCCAGCAGCCAAGAGCCTAGCGGGAGCTCCTACGAGCAGTACTTC. The encoded protein is CASSQEPSGSSYEQYF.

This clonotype was observed at least ten times. V gene TRBV13 combines with J gene TRBJ2-7, with 9 bases that match TRBD2. From germline, CDR1 is PRHDT and CDR2 FYEKMQ (reference sequence). The CDR3 consists of 14 residues. Losses at the gene ends were 5 bases for V and 4 bases for J; bases not matched to a gene: 6. CDR3 residues: CASSPSGRRYEQYF. CDR3 bases: TGTGCCAGCAGCCCCAGCGGGAGGCGGTACGAGCAGTACTTC.

This clonotype was counted a single time. The V call is TRBV6-1, the J call TRBJ1-1; D not certain. V was pared by 10 bases and J by 0 bases, with 12 bases between. This CDR3 spans 13 amino acids. Looked up from germline, CDR1 is MNHNS and CDR2 is SASEGT. The CDR3 is CAIASGMNTEAFF. The CDR3 DNA reads TGTGCCATCGCCTCTGGGATGAACACTGAAGCTTTCTTT.

This rearrangement joins TRBV12-3 or TRBV12-4 to TRBJ1-1; 11 bases are a match to TRBD1. The CDR3 loop spans 17 amino acids. V was clipped by 6 bases and J by 2 bases; unmatched bases: 11. The CDR3 here is CASSSRIRTGGNTEAFF. CDR3 in DNA: TGTGCCAGCAGCTCCCGCATTAGGACAGGGGGCAACACTGAAGCTTTCTTT.

This clonotype came up many times. The chain links TRBV7-6 to TRBJ1-3, with D hard to call. Between the trimmed V and J ends, which lost 2 bases and 2 bases, there was a span of 10 bases. The CDR3 loop spans 15 amino acids. From germline, CDR1 is SGHVS and CDR2 FNYEAQ. CDR3 nucleotides: TGTGCCAGCAGCTTATTTTTTAACCCTGGAAACACCATATATTTT. Translated: CASSLFFNPGNTIYF.

This clonotype was observed at least ten times. The chain joins TRBV2 to TRBJ1-2; D gene unclear. Germline CDR1 SNHLY, CDR2 FYNNEI. V lost 1 base, J lost 8 bases, and 11 bases lay in between. The CDR3 totals 13 residues. CDR3 nucleotides: TGTGCCAGCAGTGAAGTTGAGGGTACGGGCTACACCTTC. Its translation: CASSEVEGTGYTF. Drawing the rest from reference TRBV2 and TRBJ1-2, the complete variable domain is EPEVTQTPSHQVTQMGQEVILRCVPISNHLYFYWYRQILGQKVEFLVSFYNNEISEKSEIFDDQFSVERPDGSNFTLKIRSTKLEDSAMYFCASSEVEGTGYTFGSGTRLTVV.

This clonotype was observed many times. This chain links TRBV11-2 with TRBJ1-3; D gene unclear. The CDR3 covers 17 residues. V lost 6 bases and J 0 bases, leaving 18 bases between the germline ends. Germline-derived CDR1 and CDR2 are SGHAT and FQNNGV. The CDR3 region has the DNA TGTGCCAGCAGACGGTTGAGAACCCTGAGCTCTGGAAACACCATATATTTT. This codes for CASRRLRTLSSGNTIYF.

This clonotype was recorded at least ten times. This chain connects TRBV27 to TRBJ1-5; 7 bases map to TRBD1. Germline V lookup: CDR1 MNHEY, CDR2 SMNVEV (reference sequence). The V segment lost 5 bases and the J segment 7 bases; nucleotides outside the gene matches: 14. The CDR3 totals 16 residues. This CDR3 is CASSLRDRVAGQPQHF. The CDR3 nucleotides read TGTGCCAGCAGTCTAAGGGACAGAGTAGCGGGGCAGCCCCAGCATTTT.

The chain recombines TRBV25-1 with TRBJ2-5, with 7 nucleotides matching TRBD1. In germline, CDR1 is MGHDK, CDR2 SYGVNS. Germline trimming cut 4 bases from V and 0 bases from J; bases unmatched to any gene: 5. The CDR3 has 15 residues. This CDR3 reads CASSVDRAYQETQYF. CDR3 in DNA: TGTGCCAGCAGTGTAGACAGGGCCTACCAAGAGACCCAGTACTTC.

This clonotype occurred many times. Here the CDR3 DNA reads TGCAGCGTTGAAGAAAGAAACACTGAAGCTTTCTTT. This encodes CSVEERNTEAFF. The chain recombines TRBV29-1 with TRBJ1-1; D gene unclear. The CDR3 has 12 residues. V dropped 0 bases and J dropped 2 bases, with 4 bases sitting between them. Germline-derived CDR1 and CDR2 are SQVTM and ANQGSEA. The full variable domain, completed using reference TRBV29-1 and TRBJ1-1, is SAVISQKPSRDICQRGTSLTIQCQVDSQVTMMFWYRQQPGQSLTLIATANQGSEATYESGFVIDKFPISRPNLTFSTLTVSNMSPEDSSIYLCSVEERNTEAFFGQGTRLTVV.

J is TRBJ1-6 and V is TRBV15; 8 bases align to TRBD1. This CDR3 has 15 amino acids. Germline trimming cut 4 bases from V and 7 bases from J; bases unmatched to any gene: 6. Looked up from germline, CDR1 is LNHNV and CDR2 is YYDKDF (reference sequence). For the CDR3, the DNA is TGTGCCACCAGCACCCAAGGACAGGGCAATTCACCCCTCCACTTT. Protein product: CATSTQGQGNSPLHF.

In its sample, this clonotype was seen many times. The rearrangement links TRBV4-1 to TRBJ1-2, with a tentative D call TRBD1 (5 bases). Germline lookup yields CDR1 MGHRA and CDR2 YSYEKL. CDR3 length equals 13 residues. Deletions cut 1 base from V and 6 bases from J, with 9 bases between. CDR3 loop: CASSQVSGHGYTF. DNA for the CDR3: TGCGCCAGCAGCCAAGTCTCGGGGCATGGCTACACCTTC.

This clonotype was counted between two and nine times. CDR3 coding DNA: TGTGCCAGCACGGTCGGCGTAACCGGGGAGCTGTTTTTT. It encodes CASTVGVTGELFF. The chain combines TRBV2 with TRBJ2-2, with D unresolved. This CDR3 is 13 amino acids long. V was trimmed by 7 bases and J by 5 bases, leaving 11 bases between them. Germline-derived CDR1 and CDR2 are SNHLY and FYNNEI. The full variable domain, rest sourced from reference TRBV2 and TRBJ2-2, is EPEVTQTPSHQVTQMGQEVILRCVPISNHLYFYWYRQILGQKVEFLVSFYNNEISEKSEIFDDQFSVERPDGSNFTLKIRSTKLEDSAMYFCASTVGVTGELFFGEGSRLTVL.

V is TRBV29-1 and J is TRBJ1-2; a possible D gene is TRBD1 (5 bases). Looked up from germline, CDR1 is SQVTM and CDR2 is ANQGSEA. There are 15 residues in the CDR3. V dropped 4 bases and J dropped 3 bases, with 18 bases sitting between them. CDR3 amino acids: CSVAAIRERDYGYTF. In DNA, the CDR3 is TGCAGCGTTGCTGCGATCAGGGAAAGAGACTATGGCTACACCTTC.

The sample holds a few counts of this clonotype. The chain has TRBV7-9 and TRBJ2-5; possibly TRBD1 for D (6 bases). CDR1 is SEHNR, CDR2 FQNEAQ, per germline (reference sequence). The CDR3 extends over 15 amino acids. V shed 5 bases and J shed 2 bases, with 15 bases lying between them. Here the CDR3 reads CASSPWQGSQETQYF. The CDR3, as DNA: TGTGCCAGCAGCCCCTGGCAGGGGTCTCAAGAGACCCAGTACTTC.